This note documents a single T cell receptor beta chain sequence. Its matching antigen is unknown. Starting 14 to 28 days after autologous transplant, ipilimumab 1 mg/kg was given. This sample is drawn from a study of ipilimumab plus nivolumab after autologous stem cell transplantation. General study points: TCR repertoire, Treg phenotype and gut microbiota reportedly support more study of this approach.

The CDR3 extends over 15 amino acids. Trimming removed 5 bases from V and 8 bases from J; junction bases left unmatched: 10. Germline loops: CDR1 MGHRA, CDR2 YSYEKL. Generated by immunoSEQ multiplex PCR, the TCRdb table keeps only in-frame clones and is missing some. The sample has roughly 3,000 clones; under 90% are singletons. V and J are TRBV4-1 and TRBJ2-1, with 9 bases aligning to TRBD1. Material: PBMCs, obtained in a trial of ipilimumab plus nivolumab as post-transplant consolidation. The sequence was obtained from a male donor with multiple myeloma. The CDR3 loop is CASSYYRGRSDEQFF. The CDR3 bases are TGCGCCAGCAGCTACTACAGGGGGCGTAGCGATGAGCAGTTCTTC.